At least ten counts were recorded for the clone carrying this T cell receptor beta chain. Antigen: not known. The junction departs from the called germline gene at one end, perhaps through a read error. TCRdb analysed the 5' RACE reads with MiXCR anew, one entry per CDR3 protein. The sample lists 46,000 or so distinct CDR3 sequences, roughly 4% occurring once. Germline CDR1 is MNHEY and CDR2 is SMNVEV (reference sequence). The CDR3 is made up of 10 amino acids. This specimen belongs to a study of early T cells in non-severe SARS-CoV-2 infection. Overall study results and limits: Matching results from VDJdb favored anti-spike CD8 responses, leaving private and CD4 specificities undetected.

The chain links TRBV27 to TRBJ2-7; D is undetermined. The sample taken for sequencing was whole blood. This receptor was taken from an adult who was a healthcare worker with PCR-confirmed SARS-CoV-2 infection or an uninfected control (not recorded which). The CDR3 region is CAVGAYEQYF. The CDR3 nucleotides are TGCGCGGTGGGCGCCTACGAGCAGTACTTC.